These T cell receptor beta chains were read from a single sample in a study of T cell responses to AZD1222 COVID-19 vaccine. Sequenced by immunoSEQ multiplex PCR; TCRdb stores in-frame clones only, minus some. This table has around 130,000 clones, approximately 85% appearing once. The source was peripheral blood, collected 28 days after the second AZD1222 dose. Source of these receptors: an adult who received the AZD1222 COVID-19 vaccine. Both conserved end residues are trimmed from each CDR3. D genes are given only for firm matches.

j_call | d_call | v_call | cdr3_aa
TRBJ2-1 | TRBD2 | TRBV3-1/TRBV3-2 | ASSLLAGAYNEQF
TRBJ2-5 | NA | TRBV9 | ASSRGIQETQY
TRBJ2-2 | TRBD2 | TRBV5-6 | ASSGLAGATSGELF
TRBJ2-3 | NA | TRBV28 | ASNPAPHGGTADTQY
TRBJ1-3 | NA | TRBV30 | AWGGNSGNTIY
TRBJ2-7 | TRBD2 | TRBV18 | ASSQGLAGADEQY
TRBJ2-7 | NA | TRBV10-2 | ASSESSYYEQY
TRBJ1-2 | NA | TRBV28 | ASSSPTQGFRGYT
TRBJ2-7 | NA | TRBV7-9 | ASSLRNSGAHEQY
TRBJ2-7 | TRBD2 | TRBV5-1 | ASSLGTSGLYEQY
TRBJ1-1 | NA | TRBV6-5 | ASSPRSLSSTEAF
TRBJ2-7 | NA | TRBV2 | ASSVSPVYEQC
TRBJ2-5 | TRBD1 | TRBV4-3 | ASSQEPTLEDRGRNSETQY
TRBJ1-2 | NA | TRBV6-5 | ASRQTGKRSYGYT
TRBJ2-7 | NA | TRBV25-1 | ASSEYQSIEQY
TRBJ2-1 | NA | TRBV24-1 | ATSGSVYNEQF
TRBJ1-1 | NA | TRBV7-2 | ASSLGPAETEAF